Included here is one T cell receptor beta chain sequence, with context. Its specificity is not known. This entry belongs to a study of T cells in Graves' hyperthyroidism and ophthalmopathy. The CDR3 has 12 amino acids. V was clipped by 6 bases and J by 9 bases; unmatched bases: 8. Germline V gene data show CDR1 as SGHVS and CDR2 as FQNEAQ. On the basis of clinical symptoms, serum thyroxine and TRAb, thyroid ultrasound and orbital computed tomography, diagnoses were made. Amplification of TCR beta CDR3 regions used RNA as the template. HTBI primers were the set used in a first-round RT-PCR of the TCR CDR3. TCRdb re-derived calls from the multiplex PCR reads in MiXCR, one entry per CDR3 protein. The sample has approximately 700,000 distinct CDR3 sequences, approximately 42% seen once. Study-wide points: Most expanded thyroid clonotypes above 0.001 recurred in blood.

This sequence joins TRBV7-8 and TRBJ2-7; TRBD2 matches 7 bases. The source material was peripheral blood or thyroid tissue (not recorded which). The TCR sequence derives from an adult man with Graves' disease, either hyperthyroidism or ophthalmopathy (not recorded which). CDR3 loop: CASRGGNWAQYF. The CDR3 DNA reads TGTGCCAGCAGGGGGGGGAACTGGGCGCAGTACTTC.